A selection of T cell receptor beta chains follows, all from one sample in a study of T cell responses to AZD1222 COVID-19 vaccine. The repertoire was sequenced with immunoSEQ multiplex PCR; TCRdb's copy has only in-frame clones and lacks some. The sample yields 140,000 to 150,000 clones, around 89% seen once. Sequencing was performed on peripheral blood, taken on day 0 of AZD1222 vaccination. These TCRs come from an adult in good health. The CDR3 runs from the conserved cysteine through the conserved F or W. A D gene is named only where the DNA matches it firmly. Only some rows state a clone size, as once, few, many or a class for expanded clones.

TRBV30	-	-	TRBJ1-5	CAWSTGPNQPQHF	TGTGCCTGGAGTACAGGGCCCAATCAGCCCCAGCATTTT
TRBV27	TRBD1	-	TRBJ1-1	CASRDRGPTEAFF	TGTGCCAGCAGGGACAGGGGGCCCACTGAAGCTTTCTTT
TRBV18	TRBD1	-	TRBJ1-5	CASSPPGLQGPGNQPQHF	TGTGCCAGCTCACCACCGGGATTACAGGGGCCGGGCAATCAGCCCCAGCATTTT
TRBV2	-	-	TRBJ2-3	CASSPGRGSTDTQYF	TGTGCCAGCAGTCCGGGCAGGGGTAGCACAGATACGCAGTATTTT
TRBV5-5	TRBD1	-	TRBJ2-7	CASIIAPLTGAAYEQYF	TGTGCCAGCATCATCGCCCCCTTAACAGGGGCCGCCTACGAGCAGTACTTC
TRBV7-9	-	-	TRBJ2-3	CASSRLDTDTQYF	TGTGCCAGCAGCCGACTAGACACAGATACGCAGTATTTT
TRBV10-3	-	-	TRBJ1-2	CAISGAPSEGYTF	TGTGCCATCAGTGGAGCCCCTTCCGAGGGCTACACCTTC
TRBV5-6	-	-	TRBJ1-1	CASRQRGVRDEAFF	TGTGCCAGCAGACAGCGAGGGGTGCGCGATGAAGCTTTCTTT
TRBV6-2/TRBV6-3	TRBD1	once	TRBJ1-2	CASSPRTGNFYGYTF	TGTGCCAGCAGTCCCCGGACAGGGAACTTCTATGGCTACACCTTC
TRBV3-1/TRBV3-2	-	once	TRBJ2-3	CASSRGWRGPTDTQYF	TGTGCCAGCAGCCGAGGATGGCGGGGTCCCACAGATACGCAGTATTTT
TRBV6-2/TRBV6-3	TRBD2	-	TRBJ2-1	CASSGATSLSYNEQFF	TGTGCCAGCAGCGGGGCGACTAGCTTATCCTACAATGAGCAGTTCTTC
TRBV7-9	TRBD1	-	TRBJ1-2	CASSLGPDRDPYGYTF	TGTGCCAGCAGCTTAGGGCCGGACAGGGATCCCTATGGCTACACCTTC
TRBV18	-	-	TRBJ1-1	CASSPPGLNNAEAFF	TGTGCCAGCTCACCTCCGGGACTGAACAACGCTGAAGCTTTCTTT
TRBV6-5	TRBD1	-	TRBJ1-1	CASSYRRQGKTEAFF	TGTGCCAGCAGTTACCGTCGACAGGGCAAGACTGAAGCTTTCTTT
TRBV3-1/TRBV3-2	-	-	TRBJ1-2	CASSHDRDYWDGYTF	TGTGCCAGCAGCCATGACCGGGACTACTGGGATGGCTACACCTTC
TRBV9	-	-	TRBJ2-2	CASSVSGAGELFF	TGTGCCAGCAGCGTATCGGGGGCCGGGGAGCTGTTTTTT
TRBV4-1	-	-	TRBJ1-1	CASSQGDGSGTEAFF	TGCGCCAGCAGCCAAGGTGACGGGTCGGGCACTGAAGCTTTCTTT
TRBV9	-	once	TRBJ2-2	CASSVEVGTAANTGELFF	TGTGCCAGCAGCGTAGAGGTAGGGACCGCTGCGAACACCGGGGAGCTGTTTTTT
TRBV5-4	-	-	TRBJ2-5	CASRSQEATQYF	TGTGCCAGCAGATCCCAAGAGGCGACCCAGTACTTC
TRBV5-1	-	-	TRBJ2-5	CASSYTQETQYF	TGCGCCAGCAGCTACACCCAGGAGACCCAGTACTTC
TRBV5-1	-	once	TRBJ1-2	CASSLGQSGNLYGYTF	TGCGCCAGCAGCTTGGGACAATCAGGGAACCTCTATGGCTACACCTTC
TRBV9	TRBD2	once	TRBJ2-7	CASSVREGDEQYF	TGTGCCAGCAGCGTACGGGAGGGGGACGAGCAGTACTTC
TRBV2	-	-	TRBJ1-4	CASRGEGMSNEKLFF	TGTGCCAGCAGAGGGGAGGGGATGAGTAATGAAAAACTGTTTTTT
TRBV7-2	-	-	TRBJ2-2	CASSSGNRAGELFF	TGTGCCAGCAGCTCCGGTAATAGAGCCGGGGAGCTGTTTTTT
TRBV3-1/TRBV3-2	TRBD1	few	TRBJ1-1	CASSLTGRRTEAFF	TGTGCCAGCAGCCTGACAGGGCGGAGGACTGAAGCTTTCTTT
TRBV18	TRBD1	-	TRBJ1-1	CASSPGQGMSTEAFF	TGTGCCAGCTCCCCCGGACAGGGGATGAGCACTGAAGCTTTCTTT